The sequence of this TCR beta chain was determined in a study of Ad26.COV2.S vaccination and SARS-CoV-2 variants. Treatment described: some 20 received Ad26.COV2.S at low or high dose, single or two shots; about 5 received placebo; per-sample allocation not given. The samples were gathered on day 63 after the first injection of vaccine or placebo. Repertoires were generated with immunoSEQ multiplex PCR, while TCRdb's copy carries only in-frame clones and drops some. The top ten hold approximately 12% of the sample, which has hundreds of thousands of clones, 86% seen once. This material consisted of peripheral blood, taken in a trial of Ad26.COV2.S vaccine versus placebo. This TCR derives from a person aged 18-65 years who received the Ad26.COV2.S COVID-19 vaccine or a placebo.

CDR3 loop: CASKVGSNTGELFF. CDR3 sequence (DNA): TGCGCCAGCAAGGTGGGGTCGAACACCGGGGAGCTGTTTTTT. V and J are TRBV5-1 and TRBJ2-2; no clear D gene. V was pared by 6 bases and J by 0 bases, with 9 bases between. This CDR3 has 14 residues. In germline, CDR1 is SGHRS, CDR2 YFSETQ.